This TCR beta chain was identified in a study of cytomegalovirus exposure and HLA in healthy donors (dated by TCRdb to the late 2010s). Regarding the complete study: According to an earlier analysis of several hundred of the donors, about 179 million T cells yielded over 90 million unique TCR beta sequences and 276 Gb of sequence data. In the later analysis, no new phenotypic data were used to find candidate immune exposures; instead, reliance was placed on TCR beta sequences and their occurrence across donors. About 330 gigabases of sequencing data and approximately 91 million unique TCR sequences made up an early release that covered over 550 HLA-typed donors. Among some 410 genotyped donors of the cohort, an average of about 240,000 unique TCR beta nucleotide sequences were sequenced per donor, roughly a sixth of them non-productive. In an earlier analysis of 587 of the donors, high-throughput TCR beta sequencing was used to judge whether each TCR beta V gene segment behaved as functional or pseudogenic. Both class I and class II loci were covered by HLA typing, at four-digit resolution. Donor age, sex, ethnicity and CMV serostatus were compiled together with the repertoire data. A later genetic analysis took genome-wide SNP genotypes for 398 of the 666 donors and used that subset as a discovery cohort. Typing coverage differed by locus: A, B, C, DRB1 and DQB1 were typed in about 629-640 donors, DQA1 in approximately 520, DPA1 in roughly 590, and DPB1 in 450 to 480. All discovery cohort repertoires had been generated on a single sequencing platform. The study aimed to test whether signatures of past pathogen exposure could be identified by cataloging public T cell receptors. High-throughput TCR immunosequencing, statistical association of individual TCRs with disease status, and machine learning were combined to predict cytomegalovirus infection status. A handful of DR-DQ haplotypes were handled as single units for association and clustering because linkage in the cohort was strong. The study profiled the T cell repertoires of 550 to 700 subjects by immunosequencing and related them to cytomegalovirus serostatus. A later analysis re-analyzed previously published TCR beta repertoires from 650 to 800 donors and added high-resolution HLA genotyping to study TCR occurrence patterns. Among the roughly 400 genotyped donors, approximately 76% belonged to the genetic ancestry cluster associated with self-reported Caucasian donors. Besides the first cohort of roughly 660 subjects, a separate validation cohort made up of around 120 different subjects was used. What the work shows at the level of the full study, not this receptor alone: Across donors, most TCR sequences were observed very rarely, whereas some public TCRs were present in many individuals. According to a later genetic analysis, donors in an Asian-associated ancestry cluster had fewer N-insertions in productive TCRs than the approximately 610-donor mean. A cluster of highly shared sequence variants was judged likely to represent a technical artifact of the sequencing pipeline. In a later analysis, more than 15,000 TCR beta sequences were associated with specific HLA alleles at a false discovery rate of 0.05. In a later analysis, HLA-associated TCR beta chains showed more clonal expansion and lower generation probabilities than non-associated chains that were equally common. V-gene and J-gene trimming of TCR beta chains was associated with a missense DCLRE1C variant in a later genetic analysis, and the association was replicated in an independent cohort. Correlated functional status among segregating V segments might be attributable to linkage disequilibrium, but an unknown experimental factor could not be ruled out. The classifier was reported to diagnose cytomegalovirus status with high specificity and sensitivity in both the original and validation cohorts. Because HLA typing was unavailable for some donors at each locus, only the typed subset was used in association tests. A further reported finding was that TCR beta sequences accurately predicted the HLA-A and HLA-B alleles for most subjects in the first cohort. This cohort had only TCR beta chains sequenced, and the lack of alpha or paired-chain data limited which features could be detected. It was suggested by the authors that the approach could potentially be generalized to other disease states and immunological phenotypes. Assigning TCR associations to individual alleles was difficult when HLA alleles, especially DR and DQ, strongly co-occurred. In a later analysis, the rate of TCR association differed among HLA loci, with DRB1 alleles having the most associated TCRs and HLA-C alleles having the fewest. In a later analysis, most CMV-associated TCR beta chains were found to appear HLA-restricted, with HLA associations seemingly driven largely by CMV exposure. An earlier analysis of approximately 590 of the donors showed that most TCR beta V segments appeared in productive rearrangements either about 87% or about 30% of the time, which broadly matched IMGT annotations. In the study, roughly 160 TCR beta chains were listed as associated with cytomegalovirus. Several of the top co-occurrence clusters appeared to be linked to parvovirus B19, influenza, CMV and Epstein-Barr virus, according to a later analysis. The earlier analysis of some 540 of the donors excluded seventeen rarely observed V segments, including chromosome 9 orphons, because counts were too low. For the cohort, immune exposure information was limited to CMV serostatus. Sequencing depth was assumed to be roughly uniform across donors in the presence/absence analyses, though that assumption may not hold. In vitro tests confirmed that a few of the cytomegalovirus-associated TCR beta chains recognize cytomegalovirus antigens.

About this clone itself: Its antigen has not been determined. No per-base quality is available; no much larger clone lies one base away.

The library was generated by the immunoSEQ multiplex PCR assay. For the multiplex PCR, a mixture combining 60 forward primers for TCR Vbeta segments and 13 reverse primers for TCR Jbeta segments was used. Amplification of the CDR3 region of rearranged TCR beta genes was performed with a multiplex PCR assay on genomic DNA. On the Illumina HiSeq System, the amplified TCR beta libraries were sequenced as 87-base-pair reads. Per the original workflow: Across the roughly 670 repertoires, a later analysis counted 78 million or so unique TCR beta chains, roughly 11 million of which were shared by at least two donors. A nearest-neighbor algorithm error-corrected the raw reads and collapsed the reads into unique sequences, merging closely related sequences to remove PCR and sequencing errors. Alignment of CDR3 sequences to IMGT reference sequences was used to assign V, D and J gene segments. For a sequence to be retained, a match of at least six nucleotides to both a V gene segment and a J gene segment was required. Rearrangements were called productive when the CDR3 lacked stop codons and stayed in frame with V and J; all others were non-productive. Following IMGT convention, CDR3 was defined as the stretch from the second conserved V-encoded cysteine up to the conserved J-encoded phenylalanine. In an earlier analysis of 587 of the donors, sequences lacking an unambiguous match to a single V gene segment were excluded. In an earlier analysis of roughly 600 of the donors, a V segment was called functional when productive rearrangements were above 56.7%, and segregating when the standard deviation between donors exceeded 5%. A statistical classification framework was built for diagnosing cytomegalovirus status from the catalog of TCR beta chain sequences. A later analysis assigned V and J genes by comparing TCR nucleotide sequences with IMGT/GENE-DB human TR gene sequences. Using the TCRdist pipeline, a later analysis assigned CDR3 sequences along with most-parsimonious VDJ recombination scenarios. In a later analysis, each TCR beta chain was defined by its CDR3 amino acid sequence together with its V-gene family, and reads without a unique V-gene family were excluded. As a way to deal with suspected cross-contamination and a sequencing artifact, a later analysis dropped 500 to 700 nucleotide sequences that were highly shared and had low generation probability. In a later analysis, a clonal expansion index for each public chain was calculated from normalized within-repertoire ranks of inferred template counts. Generation probabilities in a later analysis came from a VDJ recombination model fitted to out-of-frame rearrangements, and those results were checked against IGoR. In a later analysis, hypergeometric tests were used to score TCR-TCR, TCR-HLA and TCR-CMV co-occurrence, with a repertoire-size bias correction applied to TCR pairs. In a later analysis, false discovery rates were estimated by permuting HLA or CMV assignments 20 times. In a later analysis, co-occurring TCRs were grouped with DBSCAN, and TCRdist sequence similarity was added when clustering was performed within HLA-allele-positive subsets. For co-occurrence clustering, repertoires with fewer than 30,000 or more than 120,000 public chains were excluded, along with about five repertoires with anomalous nucleotide sharing. In its TCRdb copy, this immuneACCESS table keeps in-frame sequences only and misses some clones. Where compared with another copy, unresolved V genes explain less than half of these, and the others have no known cause. V and J calls and clone size are as listed in that table; D and trimming were resolved from the DNA. The sample table holds 90,000 to 130,000 clones, of which 76% were seen once. The ten biggest clones cover 13% of the sample.

The cohort was made up of 666 healthy bone marrow donors. All cohort members were sampled while nominally healthy, although unrecorded immune exposures were likely present. The donor was CMV seropositive and was included in the group of 270 or so seropositive cohort members. A peripheral blood sample was collected from each donor, and TCR beta sequencing was performed on peripheral blood mononuclear cells. Genomic DNA extraction from the blood cell samples was performed with the Qiagen DNeasy Blood Extraction Kit. Sequenced material: PBMCs. The source is a young man in good health and CMV-seropositive.

The CDR3 protein is CAISESLYRGRKYEQYF. The nucleotides read TGTGCCATCAGTGAGTCCCTTTACAGGGGGCGAAAGTACGAGCAGTACTTC. The chain couples TRBV10-3 to TRBJ2-5; TRBD1 agrees with 9 junctional bases. The J call may be in error: the DNA end matches TRBJ2-7 better. Including the terminal cysteine and phenylalanine, the CDR3 comprises 17 residues. This entry keeps only the CDR3 DNA: 51 bases, framed from base 1. CDR1 is given as ENHRY and CDR2 as SYGVKD, both from the germline V gene.